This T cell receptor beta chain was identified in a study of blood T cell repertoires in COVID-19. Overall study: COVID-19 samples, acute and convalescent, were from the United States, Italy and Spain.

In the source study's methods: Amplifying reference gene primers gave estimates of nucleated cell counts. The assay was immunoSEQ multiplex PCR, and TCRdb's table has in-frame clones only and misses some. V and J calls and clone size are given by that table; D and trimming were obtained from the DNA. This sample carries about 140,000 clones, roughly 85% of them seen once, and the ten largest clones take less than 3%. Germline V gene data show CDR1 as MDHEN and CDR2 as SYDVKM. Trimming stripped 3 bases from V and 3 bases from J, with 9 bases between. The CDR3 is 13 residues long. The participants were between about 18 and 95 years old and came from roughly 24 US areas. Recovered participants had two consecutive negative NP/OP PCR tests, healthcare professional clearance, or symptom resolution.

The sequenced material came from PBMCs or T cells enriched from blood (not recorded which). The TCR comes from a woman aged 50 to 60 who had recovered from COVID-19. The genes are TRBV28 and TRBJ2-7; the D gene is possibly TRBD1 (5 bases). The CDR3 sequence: CASSLGRIYEQYF. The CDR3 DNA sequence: TGTGCCAGCAGTTTGGGGCGGATCTACGAGCAGTACTTC.